These T cell receptor beta chains were read from a single sample in a study of radiotherapy plus CTLA-4 blockade in lung cancer. The repertoire was sequenced with immunoSEQ multiplex PCR; TCRdb's copy has only in-frame clones and lacks some. Among about 45,000 clones, about 67% were seen once, and the ten largest hold 20% to 30%. The source was peripheral blood, collected from a patient treated with radiotherapy plus ipilimumab. The receptors were gathered from a human donor with non-small cell lung cancer who had a partial response to radiotherapy plus ipilimumab. Both conserved end residues are part of each CDR3. The order of the fields is D gene, V gene, CDR3 protein. D genes are given only for firm matches.

d_gene: TRBD1
v_gene: TRBV30
CDR3aa: CAWSPGTGGFYEQYF

d_gene: TRBD1
v_gene: TRBV7-9
CDR3aa: CASTETGVTYEQYF

d_gene: -
v_gene: TRBV28
CDR3aa: CATQAENQPQHF

d_gene: TRBD1
v_gene: TRBV19
CDR3aa: CASSTRQGDTGELFF

d_gene: TRBD1
v_gene: TRBV9
CDR3aa: CASSVAGQGRPDGYTF

d_gene: -
v_gene: TRBV28
CDR3aa: CASSLFSDNEQFF

d_gene: TRBD1
v_gene: TRBV5-1
CDR3aa: CASSLPGQGIYEQYF

d_gene: -
v_gene: TRBV4-3
CDR3aa: CASSQDTLYYEQYF

d_gene: TRBD1
v_gene: TRBV15
CDR3aa: CATSRDEGARANTGELFF

d_gene: TRBD1
v_gene: TRBV7-2
CDR3aa: CASSLEGGRKPQHF

d_gene: -
v_gene: TRBV25-1
CDR3aa: CASSELQSNTGELFF

d_gene: -
v_gene: TRBV9
CDR3aa: CASSVGSGLNTEAFF

d_gene: -
v_gene: TRBV18
CDR3aa: CASSPGTGSTGELFF

d_gene: TRBD2
v_gene: TRBV18
CDR3aa: CASSLGLAGGLRDNEQFF

d_gene: -
v_gene: TRBV5-6
CDR3aa: CASSFANSYGYTF

d_gene: -
v_gene: TRBV27
CDR3aa: CASSPQGIGGEKLFF

d_gene: -
v_gene: TRBV6-1
CDR3aa: CASSGQPPTPYEQYF

d_gene: -
v_gene: TRBV6-5
CDR3aa: CASRQGYEQYF

d_gene: -
v_gene: TRBV29-1
CDR3aa: CSVEDATGLIYEQYF

d_gene: -
v_gene: TRBV28
CDR3aa: CASTEGALNTEAFF

d_gene: TRBD1
v_gene: TRBV30
CDR3aa: CARDTGGNEQYF

d_gene: TRBD2
v_gene: TRBV7-6
CDR3aa: CASSLAGEGLTQETQYF

d_gene: TRBD2
v_gene: TRBV7-3
CDR3aa: CASSLRTSGRAEQFF

d_gene: TRBD1
v_gene: TRBV29-1
CDR3aa: CSVEAGQENYGYTF

d_gene: -
v_gene: TRBV27
CDR3aa: CASSFPLGSANEQFF

d_gene: -
v_gene: TRBV5-1
CDR3aa: CASSLGAPRVDEQYF

d_gene: -
v_gene: TRBV9
CDR3aa: CASSARDSPGELFF

d_gene: TRBD2
v_gene: TRBV5-1
CDR3aa: CASSLGGASGSYEQYF

d_gene: -
v_gene: TRBV18
CDR3aa: CASSPRQDFTGELFF

d_gene: -
v_gene: TRBV4-2
CDR3aa: CASSQGSGRSYNEQFF

d_gene: -
v_gene: TRBV27
CDR3aa: CASSYTVEETQYF

d_gene: TRBD1
v_gene: TRBV7-2
CDR3aa: CASSPRIVRGHEQYF

d_gene: -
v_gene: TRBV5-5
CDR3aa: CASSLVAGTGELFF

d_gene: -
v_gene: TRBV6-4
CDR3aa: CASSPEGNQPQHF

d_gene: TRBD1
v_gene: TRBV5-1
CDR3aa: CASSDPGTVSEQYF

d_gene: -
v_gene: TRBV27
CDR3aa: CASSLLGATGGTQYF

d_gene: -
v_gene: TRBV6-5
CDR3aa: CASSYSLARGDNEQFF

d_gene: TRBD1
v_gene: TRBV19
CDR3aa: CASSFGQGSFVGDEQFF

d_gene: TRBD2
v_gene: TRBV7-6
CDR3aa: CASQPGTSGGNEQFF

d_gene: -
v_gene: TRBV20-1
CDR3aa: CSARLGLEQFF

d_gene: TRBD2
v_gene: TRBV19
CDR3aa: CASSISSGRINEQFF